The following is a T cell receptor (beta chain) sequence with its context. This entry is derived from a study of blood T cell repertoires in COVID-19. CDR1 MNHEY and CDR2 SVGAGI come from the germline V gene. The V gene lost 6 bases and the J gene lost 6 bases, with 9 bases spanning the gap. The CDR3 sequence is 12 residues long. The repertoire was sequenced with immunoSEQ multiplex PCR; TCRdb's copy has only in-frame clones and lacks some. Of approximately 31,000 clones in the sample, approximately 86% were seen once. The source material was peripheral blood. The clonotype was recovered from a woman older than 75 with active or convalescent COVID-19. J is TRBJ1-5 and V is TRBV6-5, with no clear D. DNA of the CDR3: TGTGCCAGCAGCCTCCCAGGTCAGCCCCAGCATTTT. Protein sequence: CASSLPGQPQHF.